This T cell receptor (beta chain) appears in the sequencing data of a study of blood T cell repertoires in COVID-19. Study-wide context: Sources were T cells, B-cell-depleted T cells, or PBMCs; the material itself was cDNA or gDNA.

CDR1 and CDR2 (germline): MNHEY, SMNVEV (reference sequence). J lost 0 bases, V lost 6 bases, and 10 bases had no gene match. There are 16 residues in the CDR3. Assay: immunoSEQ multiplex PCR; the TCRdb copy retains only in-frame clones and omits some. Here the sample spans more than 95,000 clones, more than 80% being singletons. Sequencing was performed on peripheral blood. The source of this sequence is a woman aged 55-69 years with acute or convalescent COVID-19. The chain is built from TRBV27 and TRBJ1-1; 7 bases map to TRBD1. The CDR3 nucleotides read TGTGCCAGCAGCCACCTCAGGGGGTTAGTGAACACTGAAGCTTTCTTT. This encodes CASSHLRGLVNTEAFF.